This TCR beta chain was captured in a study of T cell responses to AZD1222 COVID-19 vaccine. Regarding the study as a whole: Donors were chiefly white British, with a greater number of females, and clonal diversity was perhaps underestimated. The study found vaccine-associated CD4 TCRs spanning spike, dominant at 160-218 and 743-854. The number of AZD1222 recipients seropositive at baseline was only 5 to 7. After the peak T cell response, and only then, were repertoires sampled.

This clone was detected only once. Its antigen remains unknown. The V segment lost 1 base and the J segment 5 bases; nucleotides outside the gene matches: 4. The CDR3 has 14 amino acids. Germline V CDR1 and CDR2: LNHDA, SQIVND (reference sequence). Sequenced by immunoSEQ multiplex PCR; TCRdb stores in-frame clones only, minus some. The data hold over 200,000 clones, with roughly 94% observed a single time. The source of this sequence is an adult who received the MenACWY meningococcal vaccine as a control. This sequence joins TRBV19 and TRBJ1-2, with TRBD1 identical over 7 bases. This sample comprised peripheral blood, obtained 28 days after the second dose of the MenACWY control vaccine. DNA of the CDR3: TGTGCCAGTAGTATAGGACAGGGCCAGTATGGCTACACCTTC. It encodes CASSIGQGQYGYTF.